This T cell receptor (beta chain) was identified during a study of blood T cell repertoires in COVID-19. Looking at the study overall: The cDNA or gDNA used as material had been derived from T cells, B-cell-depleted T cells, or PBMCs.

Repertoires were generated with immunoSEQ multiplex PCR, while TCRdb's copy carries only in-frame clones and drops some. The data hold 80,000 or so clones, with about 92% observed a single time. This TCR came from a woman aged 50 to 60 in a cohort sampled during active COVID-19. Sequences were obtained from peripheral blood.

The CDR3 sequence is CASSSLRRDTQYF. In nucleotides, the CDR3 is TGTGCCAGCAGTTCACTTCGCCGAGATACGCAGTATTTT. V and J are TRBV12-3 or TRBV12-4 and TRBJ2-3; D remains unclear. The CDR3 consists of 13 residues. Trimming cost V 4 bases and J 5 bases, with 10 bases left between them.